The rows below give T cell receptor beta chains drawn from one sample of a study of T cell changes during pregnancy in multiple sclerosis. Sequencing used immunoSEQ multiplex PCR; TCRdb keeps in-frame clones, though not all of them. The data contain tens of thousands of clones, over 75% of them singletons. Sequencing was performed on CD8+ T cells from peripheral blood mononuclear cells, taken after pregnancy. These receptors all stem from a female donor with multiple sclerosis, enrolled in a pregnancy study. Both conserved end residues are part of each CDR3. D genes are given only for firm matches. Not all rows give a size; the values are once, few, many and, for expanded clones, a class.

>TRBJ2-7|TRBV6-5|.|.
TGTGCCAGCAGGCCGGCAGGGTTGAACTACTACGAGCAGTACTTC
CASRPAGLNYYEQYF
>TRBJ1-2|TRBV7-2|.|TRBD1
TGTGCCAGCAGCTTAGCGCAGGGGGCGGTCTATGGCTACACCTTC
CASSLAQGAVYGYTF
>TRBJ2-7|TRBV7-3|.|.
TGTGCCAGCAGCTTAAATGGCCCAAACTCCTACGAGCAGTACTTC
CASSLNGPNSYEQYF
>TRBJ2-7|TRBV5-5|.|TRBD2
TGTGCCAGCAGCGGGACTAGCGGGCTCTTCACTCCCTACGAGCAGTACTTC
CASSGTSGLFTPYEQYF
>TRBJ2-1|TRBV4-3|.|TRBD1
TGCGCCAGCAGCCCCGTCTCGGACAGGGGGCAGGCGAATGAGCAGTTCTTC
CASSPVSDRGQANEQFF
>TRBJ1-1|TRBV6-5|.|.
TGTGCCAGCAGCCAACCCGGACAGAAGCTTGAAGCTTTCTTT
CASSQPGQKLEAFF
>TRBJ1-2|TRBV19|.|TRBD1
TGTGCCAGTAGTATCCGACAGGGCGGTGGCTACACCTTC
CASSIRQGGGYTF
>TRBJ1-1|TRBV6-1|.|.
TGTGCCAGCAGTGAGGTGAGGGCCCCCACTGAAGCTTTCTTT
CASSEVRAPTEAFF
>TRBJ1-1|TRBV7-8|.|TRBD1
TGTGCCAGCAGCTGGACAGGGGGGAACACTGAAGCTTTCTTT
CASSWTGGNTEAFF
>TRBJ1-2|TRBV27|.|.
TGTGCCATCGCTGACAGGAGTGGCTATGGCTACACCTTC
CAIADRSGYGYTF
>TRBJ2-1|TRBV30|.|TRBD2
TGTGCCTGGAGTGTACAACTAGCGGTCTACAATGAGCAGTTCTTC
CAWSVQLAVYNEQFF
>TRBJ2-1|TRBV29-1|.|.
TGCAGCGTTCCTAGCTTCCGGGAGCGCTCCTACAATGAGCAGTTCTTC
CSVPSFRERSYNEQFF
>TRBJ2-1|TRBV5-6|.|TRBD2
TGTGCCAGCAGCCGTGGGGTATGGACTAGCGGGGAAACAATCAATGAGCAGTTCTTC
CASSRGVWTSGETINEQFF
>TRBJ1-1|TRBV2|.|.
TGTGCCAGCACATGGACAATTGAAGCTTTCTTT
CASTWTIEAFF
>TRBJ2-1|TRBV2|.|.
TGTGCCAGCAGCTCCGTAACTAGCATCGATGGTGGGTTCTTC
CASSSVTSIDGGFF
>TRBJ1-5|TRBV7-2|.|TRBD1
TGTGCCAGCAGCTACACACAGGGGGCAGCTCAGCCCCAGCATTTT
CASSYTQGAAQPQHF
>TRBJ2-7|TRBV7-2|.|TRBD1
TGTGCCAGCAGTTTCGGACAGGGCTGGGAGAGCTCCTACGAGCAGTACTTC
CASSFGQGWESSYEQYF
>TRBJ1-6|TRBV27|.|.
TGTGCCAGCAGTTTGGGCCGTTCACCCCTCCACTTT
CASSLGRSPLHF
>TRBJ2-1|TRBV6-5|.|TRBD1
TGTGCCAGCAGTTCCCCGGGACAGGGCAATGAGCAGTTCTTC
CASSSPGQGNEQFF
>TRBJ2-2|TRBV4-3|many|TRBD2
TGCGCCAGCAGCCAAGATCCGGCGGGGGGGGCCGGGGAGCTGTTTTTT
CASSQDPAGGAGELFF
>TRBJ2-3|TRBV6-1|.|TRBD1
TGTGCCAGCAGTGGGACAGGGTCTGGGGCAGATACGCAGTATTTT
CASSGTGSGADTQYF
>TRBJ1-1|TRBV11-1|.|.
TGTGCCAGCAGCTTCCTGCGCGGACAGAACACTGAAGCTTTCTTT
CASSFLRGQNTEAFF
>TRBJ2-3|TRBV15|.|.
TGTGCCACCAGCCTGACAGGCCACACAGATACGCAGTATTTT
CATSLTGHTDTQYF
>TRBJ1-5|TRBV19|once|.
TGTGCCAGTAGTCCAGGGTTGGAGATTAGCAATCAGCCCCAGCATTTT
CASSPGLEISNQPQHF
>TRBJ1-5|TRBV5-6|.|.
TGTGCCAGCAGTTCCGATCAGCCCCAGCATTTT
CASSSDQPQHF
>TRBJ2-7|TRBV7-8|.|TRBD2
TGTGCCAGCAGCTTAGTAGCGGGGGGGCCGAAGCCCTACGAGCAGTACTTC
CASSLVAGGPKPYEQYF
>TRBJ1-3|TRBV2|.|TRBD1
TGTGCCAGCAGTGATGGGACAGCTCTCTCTGGAAACACCATATATTTT
CASSDGTALSGNTIYF
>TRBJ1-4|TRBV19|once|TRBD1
TGTGCCAGTAGTATCAGGGGGTATAATGAAAAACTGTTTTTT
CASSIRGYNEKLFF
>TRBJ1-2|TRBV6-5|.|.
TGTGCCAGCAGCCCACAGGCCCCTTATGGCTACACCTTC
CASSPQAPYGYTF
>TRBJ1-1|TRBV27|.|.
TGTGCCAGCAGTTTTTCCCGTCGGTCCACTGAAGCTTTCTTT
CASSFSRRSTEAFF
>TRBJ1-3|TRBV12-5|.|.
TGTGCTAGTGGTTTGGACGGGGGCTCTGGAAACACCATATATTTT
CASGLDGGSGNTIYF
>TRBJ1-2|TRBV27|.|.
TGTGCCAGCAGTCCCCACCGGGGGGGGAAGGACTATGGCTACACCTTC
CASSPHRGGKDYGYTF
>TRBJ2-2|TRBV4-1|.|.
TGCGCCAGCAGGGACAGAATGAACACCGGGGAGCTGTTTTTT
CASRDRMNTGELFF
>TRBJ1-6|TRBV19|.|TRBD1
TGTGCCAGTAGTATCCAGGGGGCGGGTAATTCACCCCTCCACTTT
CASSIQGAGNSPLHF
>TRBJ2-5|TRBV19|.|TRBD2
TGTGCCAGTAGTACCCTCGGGCTAGCGGTCCAAGAGACCCAGTACTTC
CASSTLGLAVQETQYF
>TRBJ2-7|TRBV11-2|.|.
TGTGCCAGCAGCTGGGGGCCATCCTTCTCCTACGAGCAGTACTTC
CASSWGPSFSYEQYF
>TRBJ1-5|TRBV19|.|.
TGTGCCAGTAGTCCCTACAGGGTAAGCAGCAATCAGCCCCAGCATTTT
CASSPYRVSSNQPQHF
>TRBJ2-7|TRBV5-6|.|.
TGTGCCAGCAGCTGGGTCAGGGGCGAGCAGTACTTC
CASSWVRGEQYF
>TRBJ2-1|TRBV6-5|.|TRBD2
TGTGCCAGCACGCGGGGGGGCCTACCCAATGAGCAGTTCTTC
CASTRGGLPNEQFF
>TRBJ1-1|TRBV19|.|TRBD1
TGTGCCAGTAGTATACGGGACAGGGGTACTGAAGCTTTCTTT
CASSIRDRGTEAFF
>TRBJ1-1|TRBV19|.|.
TGTGCCAGTAGTGGGTACAGATTTGAAGCTTTCTTT
CASSGYRFEAFF
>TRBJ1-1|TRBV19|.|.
TGTGCCAGTAGTATGGGGAGTGGAGGAGCTTTCTTT
CASSMGSGGAFF
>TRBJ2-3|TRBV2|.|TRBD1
TGTGCCAGCAGTCCTCCGGGACAGGGTGCGACTAGCACAGATACGCAGTATTTT
CASSPPGQGATSTDTQYF
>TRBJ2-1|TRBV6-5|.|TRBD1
TGTGCCAGCAGAATACAGGGGGCCGGTGAGCAGTTCTTC
CASRIQGAGEQFF
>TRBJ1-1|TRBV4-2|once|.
TGTGCCAGCAGCCAAGGTATAGTGAACACTGAAGCTTTCTTT
CASSQGIVNTEAFF
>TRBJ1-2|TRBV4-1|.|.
TGCGCCAGCAGCCAAGTCGGGGGGCGGACAGCTAACTATGGCTACACCTTC
CASSQVGGRTANYGYTF
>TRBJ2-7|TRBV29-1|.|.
TGCAGCGTTGTGTCCCTAGCATCAGACGAGCAGTACTTC
CSVVSLASDEQYF
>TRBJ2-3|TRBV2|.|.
TGTGCCAGCTCCAACCACCCGGGAATCACAGATACGCAGTATTTT
CASSNHPGITDTQYF
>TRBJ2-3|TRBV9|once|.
TGTGCCAGCAGCGTAGGTCCACCGGGAGATACGCAGTATTTT
CASSVGPPGDTQYF
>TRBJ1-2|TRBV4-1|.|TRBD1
TGCGCCAGCAGCCAAAGGTCGAGAAGGGAGGGGACAGGGCCTGGCTACACCTTC
CASSQRSRREGTGPGYTF
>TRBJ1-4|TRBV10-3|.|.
TGTGCCATCAGTGAGTCTGACAGCCGAAACCCTGCAACTAATGAAAAACTGTTTTTT
CAISESDSRNPATNEKLFF
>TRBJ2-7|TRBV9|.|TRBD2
TGTGCCAGCAGCGCCGGGACTAGCGGGGTGTACGAGCAGTACTTC
CASSAGTSGVYEQYF
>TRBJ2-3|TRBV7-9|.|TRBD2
TGTGCCAGCAGTCAACTAGCGGGGGGCTTTATGGATACGCAGTATTTT
CASSQLAGGFMDTQYF